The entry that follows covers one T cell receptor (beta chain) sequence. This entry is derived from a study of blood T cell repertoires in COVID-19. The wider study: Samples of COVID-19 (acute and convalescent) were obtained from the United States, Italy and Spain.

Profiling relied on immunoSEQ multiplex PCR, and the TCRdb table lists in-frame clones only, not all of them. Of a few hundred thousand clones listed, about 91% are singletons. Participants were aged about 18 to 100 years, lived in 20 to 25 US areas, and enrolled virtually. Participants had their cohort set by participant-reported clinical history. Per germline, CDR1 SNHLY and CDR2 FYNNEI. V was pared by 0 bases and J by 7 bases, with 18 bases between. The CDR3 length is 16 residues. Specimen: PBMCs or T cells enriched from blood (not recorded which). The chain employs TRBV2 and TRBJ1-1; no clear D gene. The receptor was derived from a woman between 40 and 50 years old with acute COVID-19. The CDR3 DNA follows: TGTGCCAGCAGTGAAGCGCTTTGGGGTCTGGCGGGTGAAGCTTTCTTT. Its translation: CASSEALWGLAGEAFF. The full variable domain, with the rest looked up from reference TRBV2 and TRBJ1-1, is EPEVTQTPSHQVTQMGQEVILRCVPISNHLYFYWYRQILGQKVEFLVSFYNNEISEKSEIFDDQFSVERPDGSNFTLKIRSTKLEDSAMYFCASSEALWGLAGEAFFGQGTRLTVV.